A selection of T cell receptor beta chains follows, all from one sample in a study of cytomegalovirus exposure and HLA in healthy donors. Libraries were prepared by immunoSEQ multiplex PCR; TCRdb keeps only in-frame clonotypes and omits some of them. The sample holds more than 100,000 clones, just under 80% seen once. Sequenced material: PBMCs. The receptors come from a male donor in good health and CMV-seronegative. CDR3s include the opening cysteine and the closing phenylalanine or tryptophan. D genes are given only for firm matches. Size tells how often a clone was seen (once, few, many) or the class of an expanded clone, and some rows leave it out.

abundance: -
j_gene: TRBJ2-5
d_gene: TRBD2
v_gene: TRBV7-6
CDR3aa: CASSATSWSQETQYF
CDR3nt: TGTGCCAGCAGCGCGACTAGCTGGTCCCAAGAGACCCAGTACTTC

abundance: -
j_gene: TRBJ1-3
d_gene: TRBD1
v_gene: TRBV6-5
CDR3aa: CASSPTGAGNTIYF
CDR3nt: TGTGCCAGCAGTCCTACAGGGGCTGGAAACACCATATATTTT

abundance: -
j_gene: TRBJ1-2
d_gene: -
v_gene: TRBV10-3
CDR3aa: CAITGTSLGEYTF
CDR3nt: TGTGCCATCACCGGGACATCACTTGGGGAGTACACCTTC

abundance: once
j_gene: TRBJ2-1
d_gene: TRBD2
v_gene: TRBV2
CDR3aa: CASRRLAGADNEQFF
CDR3nt: TGTGCCAGCAGGAGACTAGCGGGGGCGGACAATGAGCAGTTCTTC

abundance: -
j_gene: TRBJ2-1
d_gene: -
v_gene: TRBV9
CDR3aa: CASSPDSGVSYNEQFF
CDR3nt: TGTGCCAGCAGCCCCGACTCCGGGGTATCCTACAATGAGCAGTTCTTC

abundance: once
j_gene: TRBJ2-3
d_gene: -
v_gene: TRBV27
CDR3aa: CASSLSDSSDTQYF
CDR3nt: TGTGCCAGCAGTTTATCAGACAGTTCTGATACGCAGTATTTT

abundance: -
j_gene: TRBJ1-2
d_gene: -
v_gene: TRBV27
CDR3aa: CASSFVGGNYGYTF
CDR3nt: TGTGCCAGCAGTTTCGTCGGGGGTAACTATGGCTACACCTTC

abundance: once
j_gene: TRBJ1-3
d_gene: -
v_gene: TRBV29-1
CDR3aa: CSARAGMSSGNTIYF
CDR3nt: TGCAGCGCTCGGGCAGGGATGAGCTCTGGAAACACCATATATTTT

abundance: -
j_gene: TRBJ1-5
d_gene: TRBD1
v_gene: TRBV5-1
CDR3aa: CASSPGTGGNSGPQHF
CDR3nt: TGCGCCAGCAGCCCCGGGACAGGGGGTAATTCCGGGCCCCAGCATTTT

abundance: -
j_gene: TRBJ1-2
d_gene: -
v_gene: TRBV4-3
CDR3aa: CASSQDGLHYGYTF
CDR3nt: TGCGCCAGCAGCCAAGACGGACTACACTATGGCTACACCTTC

abundance: -
j_gene: TRBJ1-5
d_gene: -
v_gene: TRBV27
CDR3aa: CASGLNQPQHF
CDR3nt: TGTGCCAGCGGCCTCAATCAGCCCCAGCATTTT

abundance: -
j_gene: TRBJ1-5
d_gene: -
v_gene: TRBV2
CDR3aa: CASSPQGTAQPQHF
CDR3nt: TGTGCCAGCAGTCCACAGGGTACTGCTCAGCCCCAGCATTTT

abundance: -
j_gene: TRBJ1-6
d_gene: -
v_gene: TRBV11-3
CDR3aa: CASSYGDSPLHF
CDR3nt: TGTGCCAGCAGCTACGGGGATTCACCCCTCCACTTT

abundance: -
j_gene: TRBJ1-4
d_gene: TRBD1
v_gene: TRBV20-1
CDR3aa: CSARDRARLFF
CDR3nt: TGCAGTGCTAGGGACAGGGCGAGACTGTTTTTT

abundance: -
j_gene: TRBJ1-5
d_gene: -
v_gene: TRBV2
CDR3aa: CASSPSGPQPQHF
CDR3nt: TGTGCCAGCAGCCCAAGCGGACCTCAGCCCCAGCATTTT

abundance: -
j_gene: TRBJ2-7
d_gene: TRBD2
v_gene: TRBV5-5
CDR3aa: CASSAGDGAYEQYF
CDR3nt: TGTGCCAGCAGCGCGGGGGACGGAGCCTACGAGCAGTACTTC

abundance: once
j_gene: TRBJ1-5
d_gene: -
v_gene: TRBV7-9
CDR3aa: CASSLGTGANQPQHF
CDR3nt: TGTGCCAGCAGTTTGGGTACAGGCGCCAATCAGCCCCAGCATTTT

abundance: -
j_gene: TRBJ2-3
d_gene: TRBD2
v_gene: TRBV9
CDR3aa: CASSEGPGGGATDTQYF
CDR3nt: TGTGCCAGCAGCGAGGGTCCCGGCGGGGGGGCCACAGATACGCAGTATTTT

abundance: -
j_gene: TRBJ2-1
d_gene: -
v_gene: TRBV5-6
CDR3aa: CASSVGGEQFF
CDR3nt: TGTGCCAGCAGCGTCGGGGGTGAGCAGTTCTTC

abundance: -
j_gene: TRBJ2-5
d_gene: TRBD1
v_gene: TRBV19
CDR3aa: CASKQGTEETQYF
CDR3nt: TGTGCCAGCAAACAGGGGACCGAAGAGACCCAGTACTTC

abundance: -
j_gene: TRBJ1-1
d_gene: -
v_gene: TRBV30
CDR3aa: CAWSHQGNTEAFF
CDR3nt: TGTGCCTGGAGTCACCAGGGTAACACTGAAGCTTTCTTT

abundance: -
j_gene: TRBJ2-7
d_gene: -
v_gene: TRBV19
CDR3aa: CASSIDGQGTYEQYF
CDR3nt: TGTGCCAGTAGTATAGACGGCCAGGGGACCTACGAGCAGTACTTC

abundance: few
j_gene: TRBJ2-7
d_gene: -
v_gene: TRBV4-1
CDR3aa: CASTMPGQAYEQYF
CDR3nt: TGCGCCAGCACAATGCCGGGACAAGCCTACGAGCAGTACTTC

abundance: -
j_gene: TRBJ2-3
d_gene: -
v_gene: TRBV7-3
CDR3aa: CASSSSLGGQGTQYF
CDR3nt: TGTGCCAGCAGCTCCTCCTTGGGGGGTCAGGGTACGCAGTATTTT

abundance: -
j_gene: TRBJ2-1
d_gene: -
v_gene: TRBV6-5
CDR3aa: CASSYSSSVDNEQFF
CDR3nt: TGTGCCAGCAGTTACTCTTCCAGCGTTGACAATGAGCAGTTCTTC

abundance: -
j_gene: TRBJ2-3
d_gene: TRBD2
v_gene: TRBV5-4
CDR3aa: CASSLRLAGNTDTQYF
CDR3nt: TGTGCCAGCAGCTTGAGACTAGCGGGGAACACAGATACGCAGTATTTT

abundance: -
j_gene: TRBJ2-1
d_gene: TRBD1
v_gene: TRBV7-9
CDR3aa: CASSLGDRGVSYNEQFF
CDR3nt: TGTGCCAGCAGCTTAGGAGACAGGGGCGTTAGCTACAATGAGCAGTTCTTC

abundance: -
j_gene: TRBJ2-3
d_gene: -
v_gene: TRBV10-3
CDR3aa: CAIRGGRHAADTDTQYF
CDR3nt: TGTGCCATCAGGGGGGGGCGACACGCTGCGGACACAGATACGCAGTATTTT

abundance: -
j_gene: TRBJ2-2
d_gene: -
v_gene: TRBV2
CDR3aa: CASQTSGGELFF
CDR3nt: TGTGCCAGCCAGACCTCGGGCGGGGAGCTGTTTTTT

abundance: -
j_gene: TRBJ1-1
d_gene: -
v_gene: TRBV15
CDR3aa: CATAREMNTEAFF
CDR3nt: TGTGCCACCGCCCGGGAGATGAACACTGAAGCTTTCTTT

abundance: -
j_gene: TRBJ2-3
d_gene: -
v_gene: TRBV7-9
CDR3aa: CASSLVGGDTQYF
CDR3nt: TGTGCCAGCAGCTTGGTGGGGGGAGATACGCAGTATTTT

abundance: -
j_gene: TRBJ1-1
d_gene: -
v_gene: TRBV5-1
CDR3aa: CASSRRTVNTEAFF
CDR3nt: TGCGCCAGCAGCCGCCGGACAGTGAACACTGAAGCTTTCTTT

abundance: -
j_gene: TRBJ1-4
d_gene: TRBD1
v_gene: TRBV18
CDR3aa: CASSGRQGTNEKLFF
CDR3nt: TGTGCCAGCTCGGGAAGACAGGGCACTAATGAAAAACTGTTTTTT

abundance: -
j_gene: TRBJ1-5
d_gene: -
v_gene: TRBV2
CDR3aa: CASSDSGKGNQPQHF
CDR3nt: TGTGCCAGCAGTGACTCGGGGAAAGGCAATCAGCCCCAGCATTTT